This T cell receptor (beta chain) originates from a study of T cell changes during pregnancy in multiple sclerosis. Only in-frame clones appear in the TCRdb table, and some are missing; sequencing was by immunoSEQ multiplex PCR. The table shows fewer than 110,000 clones, with more than 85% occurring only once. V was trimmed by 5 bases and J by 1 base, leaving 17 bases between them. Germline CDR1 is MNHNY and CDR2 is SVGAGI (reference sequence). This CDR3 region has 16 residues. The receptor comes from a female donor with multiple sclerosis, enrolled in a pregnancy study. The sequencing here drew on peripheral blood, taken in the second trimester of pregnancy. The chain recombines TRBV6-6 with TRBJ2-5; D possibly corresponds to TRBD2 (6 bases). CDR3 bases: TGTGCCAGCAGTCCGATTAGCGGAAGATTCCAAGAGACCCAGTACTTC. Protein product: CASSPISGRFQETQYF.